This TCR beta chain was obtained from a study of read filtering for tumor transcriptome and immune sequencing. The length of the CDR3 is 18 residues. Germline CDR1 reads MNHNS; CDR2 reads SASEGT. V was pared by 5 bases and J by 4 bases, with 24 bases between. From roughly 0.4 ug of RNA, a library with molecular barcoded alpha/delta and beta/gamma adaptors was made. TCRdb re-derived calls from the reads in MiXCR, one entry per CDR3 protein. The sample gives some 41,000 distinct CDR3 sequences, 13% of which show up once; roughly 30% is in the top ten. This clonotype was picked up many times. The sequence came from a donor over 35 with multiple myeloma. V usage is TRBV6-1 and J usage is TRBJ2-1, with D tentatively TRBD2 (6 bases). Sequencing used a population of CD138-negative cells sorted from bone marrow. For the CDR3, the DNA is TGTGCCAGCAGTCCGCTCGTGCGGGGAGCCCAGAAATACAATGAGCAGTTCTTC. It is translated as CASSPLVRGAQKYNEQFF.